The clone carrying this TCR beta chain was seen at least ten times. Its antigen is undetermined. It was uncontrolled infection, other autoimmune disease, pregnancy or lactation that excluded patients. This entry is derived from a study of T cells in Graves' hyperthyroidism and ophthalmopathy. Overall study findings and caveats: Most thyroid clonotypes expanded above 0.001 were also detected in blood. Ophthalmopathy was model-predicted a median 6.5 months pre-onset.

This CDR3 has 13 amino acids. CDR1 is MDHEN, CDR2 SYDVKM, per germline. V lost 6 bases and J lost 8, with 16 bases in between. It was RNA transcripts that yielded the amplified TCR beta CDR3 regions. Initially, a first-round RT-PCR of the TCR CDR3 employed the HTBI primer set. TCRdb reprocessed the multiplex PCR reads with MiXCR, giving one entry per CDR3 protein. The sample holds more than 650,000 distinct CDR3 sequences, about 14% seen once. This receptor was taken from a woman under 30 with Graves' hyperthyroidism. Sequencing was done on a sample of blood. This chain links TRBV28 with TRBJ1-2; D is unclear. CDR3 DNA sequence: TGTGCCAGCAGCGAGCAGTTGGAGGCAGGCTACACCTTC. This translates into CASSEQLEAGYTF.